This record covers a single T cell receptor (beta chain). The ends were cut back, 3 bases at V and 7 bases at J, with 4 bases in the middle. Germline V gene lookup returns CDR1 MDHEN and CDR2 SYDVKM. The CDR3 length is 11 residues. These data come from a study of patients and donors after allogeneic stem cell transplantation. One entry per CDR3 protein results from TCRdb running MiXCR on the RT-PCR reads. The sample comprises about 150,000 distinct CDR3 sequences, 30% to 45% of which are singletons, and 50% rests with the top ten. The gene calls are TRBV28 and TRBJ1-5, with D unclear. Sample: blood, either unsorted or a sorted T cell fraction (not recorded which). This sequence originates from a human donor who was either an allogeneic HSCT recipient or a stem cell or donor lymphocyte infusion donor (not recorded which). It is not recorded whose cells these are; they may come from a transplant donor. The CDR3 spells CASSFKQPQHF. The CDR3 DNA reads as TGTGCCAGCAGTTTTAAGCAGCCCCAGCATTTT.